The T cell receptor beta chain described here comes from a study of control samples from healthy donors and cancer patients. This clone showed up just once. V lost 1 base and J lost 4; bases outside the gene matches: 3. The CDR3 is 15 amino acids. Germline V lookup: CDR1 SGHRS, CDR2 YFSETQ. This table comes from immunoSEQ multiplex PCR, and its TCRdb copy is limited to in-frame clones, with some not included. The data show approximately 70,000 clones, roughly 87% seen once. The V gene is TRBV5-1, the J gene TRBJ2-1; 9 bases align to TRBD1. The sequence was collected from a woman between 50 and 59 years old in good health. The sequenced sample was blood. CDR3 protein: CASSLTGGVYNEQFF. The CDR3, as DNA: TGCGCCAGCAGCTTGACAGGGGGCGTATACAATGAGCAGTTCTTC.